The source of this TCR beta chain is a study of identical twins. Study observations and caveats: Twin pairs had excess sharing that was weaker in beta out-of-frame sequences. Analyses of zero insertions could be partly confounded by invariant MAIT and iNKT cells.

This clonotype was found a few times. What it binds is not known. With template switching, a universal primer site was added, and the cDNA carried unique molecular identifiers. Via MiXCR, TCRdb re-called the 5' RACE reads, giving one row per CDR3 protein. Of 1.5 million to 2 million distinct CDR3 sequences listed, about 32% are singletons. The V end was cut by 0 bases, the J end by 4 bases, with 13 bases between. CDR3 length: 15 amino acids. CDR1 is SGHRS, CDR2 YFSETQ, per germline. The sequenced sample was cord blood. V is TRBV5-1 and J is TRBJ2-5; tentatively, D is TRBD1 or TRBD2 (6 bases each). The source of this sequence is a newborn girl in good health. CDR3 in DNA: TGCGCCAGCAGCTTGGGCGTTGGGGGGCGAGAGACCCAGTACTTC. It codes for CASSLGVGGRETQYF. The whole variable domain, remainder taken from reference TRBV5-1 and TRBJ2-5, is KAGVTQTPRYLIKTRGQQVTLSCSPISGHRSVSWYQQTPGQGLQFLFEYFSETQRNKGNFPGRFSGRQFSNSRSEMNVSTLELGDSALYLCASSLGVGGRETQYFGPGTRLLVL.